The 27 T cell receptor beta chains given below trace back to one sample, sequenced in a study of cytotoxic CD8 clonotypes in ibrutinib-treated CLL. Profiling relied on immunoSEQ multiplex PCR, and the TCRdb table lists in-frame clones only, not all of them. The data contain some 200,000 clones, more than 65% of them singletons. The material sequenced was PBMCs, taken after 12 months of ibrutinib treatment. These receptors were taken from a human donor with chronic lymphocytic leukemia.

The chain recombines TRBV4-1 with TRBJ2-5, with D possibly TRBD2 on 5 matching bases. Germline CDR1 MGHRA, CDR2 YSYEKL. The V and J ends lost 0 bases and 5 bases respectively, with 13 bases between them. The length of the CDR3 is 15 residues. CDR3 sequence reads: CASSQDGLRHETQYF. The DNA of the CDR3 is TGCGCCAGCAGCCAAGACGGACTCCGCCACGAGACCCAGTACTTC.

V and J are TRBV7-2 and TRBJ1-1, with D possibly being TRBD1 (6 bases). V was clipped by 0 bases and J by 1 base, with 15 bases between them. This CDR3 spans 17 amino acids. From germline, CDR1 is SGHTA and CDR2 FQGNSA. Here the CDR3 DNA reads TGTGCCAGCAGCTTAGCGCCGGGGGGCGCGGGGAACACTGAAGCTTTCTTT. Translated, it gives CASSLAPGGAGNTEAFF.

CDR3 loop: CASSLLGAYEQYF. The DNA of the CDR3 is TGTGCCAGCAGCTTGCTGGGGGCCTACGAGCAGTACTTC. The chain links TRBV7-2 to TRBJ2-7; tentatively, D is TRBD1 or TRBD2 (5 bases each). V lost 3 bases and J 2 bases, leaving 8 bases between the germline ends. CDR3 length: 13 residues. Per the germline V gene, CDR1 is SGHTA and CDR2 is FQGNSA. The variable domain in full, with the rest retrieved from reference TRBV7-2 and TRBJ2-7, is GAGVSQSPSNKVTEKGKDVELRCDPISGHTALYWYRQSLGQGLEFLIYFQGNSAPDKSGLPSDRFSAERTGGSVSTLTIQRTQQEDSAVYLCASSLLGAYEQYFGPGTRLTVT.

This clone was recorded at least ten times. The rearrangement joins TRBV6-6 to TRBJ1-3; D may be TRBD1 (6 bases). The CDR3 contains 15 residues. Germline lookup yields CDR1 MNHNY and CDR2 SVGAGI (reference sequence). V was shortened by 6 bases and J by 1 base, with 13 bases between the two germline ends. The CDR3 region is CASRREQGSGNTIYF. CDR3 sequence (DNA): TGTGCCAGCAGACGGGAACAGGGATCTGGAAACACCATATATTTT.

The genes are TRBV30 and TRBJ2-7, with a weak D call TRBD2 (6 bases). Trimming removed 0 bases at V and 1 base at J, with 16 bases between. CDR3 length equals 16 residues. From germline, CDR1 is GTSNPN and CDR2 SVGIG (reference sequence). CDR3 bases: TGTGCCTGGAGTGTACGAAAGAGCGGGCAATCCTACGAGCAGTACTTC. Amino acids: CAWSVRKSGQSYEQYF.

This chain joins TRBV9 and TRBJ2-7, with 9 bases that match TRBD2. The trim removed 4 bases at V and 4 bases at J, leaving 15 bases unmatched. CDR3 size: 17 residues. From germline, CDR1 is SGDLS and CDR2 YYNGEE. The DNA of the CDR3 is TGTGCCAGCAGCCCCCGAAACGGGGCGGGAGGGCCGTACGAGCAGTACTTC. Protein product: CASSPRNGAGGPYEQYF.

V usage is TRBV7-9 and J usage is TRBJ1-1, with D unclear. From germline, CDR1 is SEHNR and CDR2 FQNEAQ (reference sequence). V lost 5 bases, J lost 12 bases, and 16 bases lay in between. This CDR3 is built from 12 residues. This chain's CDR3 is CASSQLQYSTFF. The CDR3 nucleotides read TGTGCCAGCAGCCAATTACAGTATTCCACTTTCTTT.

The gene calls are TRBV5-1 and TRBJ1-3; 9 nucleotides agree with TRBD1. Trimming removed 4 bases from V and 3 bases from J; junction bases left unmatched: 5. CDR1 and CDR2 (germline): SGHRS, YFSETQ. The CDR3 totals 15 residues. DNA of the CDR3: TGCGCCAGCAGCACTACAGGGGGCTTTGGAAACACCATATATTTT. Translating it yields CASSTTGGFGNTIYF.

This clone was counted between two and nine times. The V call is TRBV19, the J call TRBJ1-2; D gene ambiguous. Trimming cost V 6 bases and J 2 bases, with 7 bases left between them. CDR3 size: 12 residues. CDR1 and CDR2 from the germline V gene are LNHDA and SQIVND (reference sequence). The CDR3 coding sequence is TGTGCCAGTAGGAGAGGGAACTATGGCTACACCTTC. It translates to CASRRGNYGYTF.

The rearrangement joins TRBV25-1 to TRBJ2-1, with D unresolved. Germline lookup yields CDR1 MGHDK and CDR2 SYGVNS. Trimming removed 9 bases from V and 0 bases from J, with 6 bases in between. The CDR3 sequence is 12 residues long. The CDR3 loop is CASALSYNEQFF. The DNA for the CDR3 is TGTGCCAGTGCCCTCTCCTACAATGAGCAGTTCTTC.

The chain employs TRBV2 and TRBJ1-2, with 7 bases matching TRBD1. The CDR3 contains 13 residues. V dropped 3 bases and J dropped 5; count of bases not matched to a gene: 3. Germline CDR1 reads SNHLY; CDR2 reads FYNNEI. The CDR3 protein is CASSEGQTYGYTF. The CDR3 DNA sequence: TGTGCCAGCAGTGAGGGACAGACTTATGGCTACACCTTC.

This clone was found a few times. The rearrangement joins TRBV6-5 to TRBJ1-2; TRBD1 agrees at 7 bases. Per germline, CDR1 MNHEY and CDR2 SVGAGI. This CDR3 comprises 14 residues. J was trimmed by 2 bases and V by 8 bases; bases with no gene match: 8. This CDR3 is CASRGGRENYGYTF. The DNA of the CDR3 is TGTGCCAGCCGAGGGGGCAGGGAAAACTATGGCTACACCTTC.

The CDR3 region has the DNA TGTGCCAGCAGCGTAGGGTCGAGTTATGGAAACACCATATATTTT. This encodes CASSVGSSYGNTIYF. The chain links TRBV9 to TRBJ1-3, with D uncertain. Germline V CDR1 and CDR2: SGDLS, YYNGEE. This CDR3 is 15 amino acids long. V lost 0 bases and J lost 3, with 10 bases in between.

The table lists this clone with a count of one. The chain recombines TRBV30 with TRBJ1-1; 10 bases fit TRBD1. Germline-derived CDR1 and CDR2 are GTSNPN and SVGIG (reference sequence). Trimming cost V 1 base and J 8 bases; bases outside gene matches: 7. The CDR3 spans 14 residues. The CDR3 DNA reads TGTGCCTGGAGTGCATGGACAGGGGGTCCAGAAGCTTTCTTT. It specifies CAWSAWTGGPEAFF.

The chain couples TRBV11-2 to TRBJ2-2; D may be TRBD1 (6 bases). CDR3 length equals 15 residues. V lost 5 bases to trimming and J lost 8 bases, with 18 bases between them. Germline CDR1 and CDR2: SGHAT and FQNNGV. Here the CDR3 reads CASSLQTGTRGELFF. CDR3 DNA sequence: TGTGCCAGCAGCCTTCAAACAGGGACGAGGGGGGAGCTGTTTTTT. The variable domain in full, with the rest retrieved from reference TRBV11-2 and TRBJ2-2, is EAGVAQSPRYKIIEKRQSVAFWCNPISGHATLYWYQQILGQGPKLLIQFQNNGVVDDSQLPKDRFSAERLKGVDSTLKIQPAKLEDSAVYLCASSLQTGTRGELFFGEGSRLTVL.

The V gene is TRBV9, the J gene TRBJ2-3, with D possibly TRBD2 on 6 matching bases. Trimming left V 0 bases short and J 4 bases short, with 12 bases between. The germline V gene encodes CDR1 SGDLS and CDR2 YYNGEE. The CDR3 loop spans 15 amino acids. CDR3 loop: CASSVDGGRADTQYF. The CDR3, as DNA: TGTGCCAGCAGCGTAGATGGAGGGCGGGCAGATACGCAGTATTTT.

V is TRBV29-1 and J is TRBJ2-7; no clear D. This CDR3 is 12 amino acids long. V lost 3 bases, J lost 1 base, and 7 bases lay in between. In germline, CDR1 is SQVTM, CDR2 ANQGSEA. The CDR3, as DNA: TGCAGCGTTGAGGGCCTTTCCTACGAGCAGTACTTC. Amino acids: CSVEGLSYEQYF.

This chain links TRBV2 with TRBJ2-7, with D possibly being TRBD1 (6 bases). Looked up from germline, CDR1 is SNHLY and CDR2 is FYNNEI. V was cut by 6 bases and J by 3 bases, with 12 bases left in between. The CDR3 covers 13 residues. CDR3 in amino acids: CASRLAGVYEQYF. CDR3 sequence (DNA): TGTGCCAGCAGGTTGGCAGGGGTCTACGAGCAGTACTTC.

The V call is TRBV19, the J call TRBJ2-7; D is unclear. The V end lost 5 bases, the J end lost 6 bases, and 20 bases lay between the germline ends. This CDR3 has 15 amino acids. Per germline, CDR1 LNHDA and CDR2 SQIVND (reference sequence). This CDR3 is CASSLGHPLRIEQYF. Written as DNA, the CDR3 is TGTGCCAGTAGTCTGGGTCACCCTTTGAGAATCGAGCAGTACTTC.

The chain couples TRBV15 to TRBJ1-1; TRBD1 aligns across 7 bases. The CDR3 contains 16 residues. V lost 5 bases, J lost 8 bases, and 17 bases stayed unmatched. Germline lookup yields CDR1 LNHNV and CDR2 YYDKDF (reference sequence). The DNA of the CDR3 is TGTGCCACCAGCCCTCGGGACAGACTCCCCTCCCGGGAAGCTTTCTTT. It translates to CATSPRDRLPSREAFF.

This chain connects TRBV5-1 to TRBJ1-3; D is ambiguous. Germline V CDR1 and CDR2: SGHRS, YFSETQ. The CDR3 covers 17 residues. Trimming pared 2 bases from V and 0 bases from J, leaving 15 bases between. The CDR3 bases are TGCGCCAGCAGCTTCTCCATCAACAGCCTCTCTGGAAACACCATATATTTT. This translates into CASSFSINSLSGNTIYF.

The table lists this clone with a few counts. This sample also contains other DNA sequences that code for the same CDR3. The genes are TRBV27 and TRBJ2-7; D is unresolved. This CDR3 spans 13 amino acids. Germline-derived CDR1 and CDR2 are MNHEY and SMNVEV (reference sequence). The V end was cut by 2 bases, the J end by 0 bases, with 5 bases between. Here the CDR3 reads CASSLGRSYEQYF. The CDR3 DNA reads TGTGCCAGCAGTTTAGGTCGCTCCTACGAGCAGTACTTC.

The chain employs TRBV29-1 and TRBJ1-1; D is undetermined. Looked up from germline, CDR1 is SQVTM and CDR2 is ANQGSEA. CDR3 size: 11 residues. Deletions cut 4 bases from V and 4 bases from J, with 7 bases between. CDR3 sequence (DNA): TGCAGCGTTGGTCGGGGCACTGAAGCTTTCTTT. This encodes CSVGRGTEAFF.

The V and J genes are TRBV30 and TRBJ2-5; D not certain. The germline V and J ends were trimmed by 7 bases and 2 bases, with 17 bases remaining between them. CDR1 and CDR2 (germline): GTSNPN, SVGIG (reference sequence). The CDR3 spans 14 residues. The DNA for the CDR3 is TGTGCCTCCACCCCGGCATATGGGCAAGAGACCCAGTACTTC. It codes for CASTPAYGQETQYF.

This clone appeared once. V and J are TRBV28 and TRBJ2-4; 10 bases match TRBD2. This CDR3 has 14 residues. V gave up 2 bases and J gave up 9 bases; unmatched junction bases: 4. Per germline, CDR1 MDHEN and CDR2 SYDVKM. Written as DNA, the CDR3 is TGTGCCAGCAGTTTACTAGCGGGAGTTGCCATTCAGTACTTC. Its protein product is CASSLLAGVAIQYF.

The chain is built from TRBV25-1 and TRBJ2-5; 11 bases fit TRBD1. CDR1 is MGHDK, CDR2 SYGVNS, per germline. The ends lost 4 bases at V and 1 base at J; junction bases unmatched: 2. The CDR3 extends over 15 amino acids. For the CDR3, the DNA is TGTGCCAGCAGTGTGGACAGGGGGCCCCAAGAGACCCAGTACTTC. Residues: CASSVDRGPQETQYF. Using reference TRBV25-1 and TRBJ2-5 for the parts outside the CDR3, the full variable domain is EADIYQTPRYLVIGTGKKITLECSQTMGHDKMYWYQQDPGMELHLIHYSYGVNSTEKGDLSSESTVSRIRTEHFPLTLESARPSHTSQYLCASSVDRGPQETQYFGPGTRLLVL.

The gene calls are TRBV27 and TRBJ1-1; a possible D gene is TRBD1 (6 bases). This CDR3 contains 14 residues. The V end lost 3 bases, the J end lost 1 base, and 9 bases lay between the germline ends. Germline-derived CDR1 and CDR2 are MNHEY and SMNVEV (reference sequence). The CDR3: CASSLGHPNTEAFF. The CDR3 DNA reads as TGTGCCAGCAGTTTGGGACATCCGAACACTGAAGCTTTCTTT.